This T cell receptor (beta chain) was identified during a study of T cell repertoires in cytomegalovirus infection. Study-level background: Selection of CMV epitopes for the study included recently identified HLA-C-restricted and well-studied HLA-B-restricted ones. Indications of both CMV infection and matching HLA type were provided by public TCR beta signatures. Study outcomes and limitations: The cumulative frequency of public TCR beta families identified carriers of CMV plus the relevant HLA. Dominant in the ex vivo response were TCR beta clonotypes restricted by HLA-C and specific for CMV.

Germline assignment: CDR1 MNHEY and CDR2 SMNVEV (reference sequence). The V end was cut by 7 bases, the J end by 6 bases, with 17 bases between. The CDR3 is 14 amino acids. TCRdb processed the reads anew with MiXCR; each CDR3 protein has one entry. The sample yields some 800,000 distinct CDR3 sequences, approximately 29% seen once. As regards this clonotype: Its antigen remains unidentified.

The material was cultured CD8+ T cells from PBMCs, obtained from culture after CMV antigen stimulation. The source of this sequence is a human donor in good health (CMV status not recorded). Some clones in this sample may be carry-over from other donors' samples. V is TRBV27 and J is TRBJ2-3; D unresolved. The CDR3 DNA follows: TGTGCCAGCACCCCTCTTGGCTTCCCGGATACGCAGTATTTT. Amino acids: CASTPLGFPDTQYF.